The rows below give T cell receptor beta chains drawn from one sample of a study of graft-versus-host responses after intestinal transplantation. Using immunoSEQ multiplex PCR, the repertoire was profiled, and TCRdb retains in-frame clones only, with some absent. The sample holds about 81,000 clones, roughly 90% seen once. Antigens for these TCRs are unknown. The input for sequencing was unstimulated CD4+ T cells sorted from spleen or lymph node cells, taken before transplant. These receptors all come from a human donor who was the organ donor for an intestinal transplant. The CDR3 runs from the conserved cysteine through the conserved F or W. Each record gives: V gene, D gene, clone size, J gene, CDR3 protein, CDR3 DNA. A D gene is named only where the DNA matches it firmly. Size values are once, few and many counts, or a class for expanded clones, and some rows have none.

TRBV6-5	TRBD2	once	TRBJ2-2	CASIQLAGAGELFF	TGTGCCAGCATTCAGCTAGCGGGCGCCGGGGAGCTGTTTTTT
TRBV16	TRBD1	NA	TRBJ1-1	CASSHARLGQGRDTEAFF	TGTGCCAGCAGCCACGCCCGACTCGGACAGGGACGGGACACTGAAGCTTTCTTT
TRBV28	NA	NA	TRBJ2-3	CACGLGETDTQYF	TGTGCCTGTGGTCTAGGGGAAACAGATACGCAGTATTTT
TRBV15	NA	NA	TRBJ1-3	CATSRVYWTAGGGNTIYF	TGTGCCACCAGCAGAGTTTATTGGACTGCCGGGGGAGGAAACACCATATATTTT
TRBV10-1	NA	NA	TRBJ1-2	CASSEGQSYGYTF	TGCGCCAGCAGTGAGGGACAGTCATATGGCTACACCTTC
TRBV6-5	NA	NA	TRBJ2-1	CASSSIEPYNEQFF	TGTGCCAGCAGTTCTATCGAACCCTACAATGAGCAGTTCTTC
TRBV7-9	NA	NA	TRBJ2-1	CASSSEPGSSYNEQFF	TGTGCCAGCAGCTCCGAACCCGGGAGCTCCTACAATGAGCAGTTCTTC
TRBV29-1	NA	few	TRBJ1-1	CSVAGQAAFF	TGCAGCGTCGCGGGGCAGGCAGCTTTCTTT
TRBV19	NA	NA	TRBJ2-1	CASRKRAGYNEQFF	TGTGCCAGTAGGAAAAGGGCGGGATACAATGAGCAGTTCTTC
TRBV28	TRBD2	NA	TRBJ2-1	CASSLGGLAGGGSYNEQFF	TGTGCCAGCAGTTTAGGGGGTCTAGCGGGAGGAGGGTCCTACAATGAGCAGTTCTTC
TRBV5-1	TRBD1	NA	TRBJ1-2	CASSLTTGQGGYTF	TGCGCCAGCAGCTTGACGACAGGGCAAGGAGGCTACACCTTC
TRBV15	TRBD2	NA	TRBJ2-2	CATFSGGPSTGELFF	TGTGCCACCTTTAGCGGGGGCCCCTCCACCGGGGAGCTGTTTTTT
TRBV5-1	TRBD2	NA	TRBJ2-1	CASRTFGGTSGYNEQFF	TGCGCCAGCAGGACTTTTGGTGGGACTAGCGGCTACAATGAGCAGTTCTTC
TRBV4-1	TRBD2	NA	TRBJ2-7	CASSRDYSYEQYF	TGCGCCAGCAGCCGGGACTACTCCTACGAGCAGTACTTC
TRBV5-1	TRBD1	NA	TRBJ2-5	CASSFSGTEGETQYF	TGCGCCAGCAGCTTCTCCGGGACAGAGGGGGAGACCCAGTACTTC
TRBV21-1	NA	NA	TRBJ2-7	CASSKYSGGPTYEQYF	TGTGCCAGCAGCAAATACTCAGGGGGCCCCACCTACGAGCAGTACTTC
TRBV30	TRBD1	NA	TRBJ1-2	CASRTGLYGYTF	TGTGCCTCCCGGACAGGGCTTTATGGCTACACCTTC
TRBV9	NA	NA	TRBJ1-3	CASSVGTAGNTIYF	TGTGCCAGCAGCGTAGGTACGGCTGGAAACACCATATATTTT
TRBV5-8	TRBD1	NA	TRBJ1-5	CASSSRTGDIGNQPQHF	TGTGCCAGCAGCTCCCGGACAGGGGATATTGGCAATCAGCCCCAGCATTTT
TRBV4-2	TRBD2	NA	TRBJ2-1	CASSRRPAGGADEQFF	TGTGCCAGCAGCCGGAGGCCTGCCGGGGGGGCAGATGAGCAGTTCTTC
TRBV7-9	NA	once	TRBJ2-5	CASSFSIRETQYF	TGTGCCAGCAGCTTTAGTATCCGAGAGACCCAGTACTTC
TRBV28	NA	NA	TRBJ1-1	CASPPTAGVSTEAFF	TGTGCCAGCCCCCCAACGGCAGGGGTGAGCACTGAAGCTTTCTTT
TRBV7-6	TRBD2	NA	TRBJ2-5	CASSDGLAGQETQYF	TGTGCCAGCAGCGACGGACTAGCGGGACAAGAGACCCAGTACTTC
TRBV5-1	NA	NA	TRBJ2-5	CASSLVPGQQETQYF	TGCGCCAGCAGCTTGGTCCCAGGACAGCAAGAGACCCAGTACTTC
TRBV5-8	NA	NA	TRBJ2-7	CASSAGHPGYEQYF	TGTGCCAGCAGCGCGGGCCATCCCGGATACGAGCAGTACTTC
TRBV12-5	TRBD1	NA	TRBJ2-7	CASGLVGQRAGEQYF	TGTGCTAGTGGTTTGGTGGGACAGAGGGCGGGCGAGCAGTACTTC
TRBV7-9	NA	NA	TRBJ1-2	CASSVPGQGYGYTF	TGTGCCAGCAGCGTACCGGGCCAGGGGTATGGCTACACCTTC
TRBV6-1	TRBD1	NA	TRBJ1-1	CASTIRQGATEAFF	TGTGCCAGCACAATTAGGCAGGGGGCAACTGAAGCTTTCTTT
TRBV6-4	TRBD2	few	TRBJ2-3	CASSDVAGGTDTQYF	TGTGCCAGCAGTGACGTAGCGGGGGGCACAGATACGCAGTATTTT
TRBV28	TRBD2	NA	TRBJ2-2	CASSSPGTSVTGELFF	TGTGCCAGCAGTAGCCCGGGGACTAGTGTTACCGGGGAGCTGTTTTTT
TRBV19	TRBD2	NA	TRBJ2-5	CASSFRAGGPGETQYF	TGTGCCAGTAGTTTCCGAGCGGGAGGGCCGGGAGAGACCCAGTACTTC
TRBV5-4	NA	once	TRBJ2-1	CASSLLTTYNEQFF	TGTGCCAGCAGCTTGCTGACTACCTACAATGAGCAGTTCTTC
TRBV28	NA	NA	TRBJ1-4	CASGAPGVTNEKLFF	TGTGCCAGCGGAGCTCCGGGGGTAACTAATGAAAAACTGTTTTTT
TRBV9	TRBD2	NA	TRBJ2-3	CASSRAGGPGRTDTQYF	TGTGCCAGCAGCAGGGCGGGAGGGCCGGGAAGAACAGATACGCAGTATTTT
TRBV5-1	NA	NA	TRBJ2-2	CASSYIPGVNTGELFF	TGCGCCAGCAGCTACATCCCGGGGGTAAACACCGGGGAGCTGTTTTTT
TRBV6-1	NA	many	TRBJ2-7	CASSGGGKYEQYF	TGTGCCAGCAGTGGCGGGGGCAAATACGAGCAGTACTTC
TRBV9	NA	NA	TRBJ2-7	CASSVGGGLSYEQYF	TGTGCCAGCAGCGTAGGCGGGGGCCTCTCCTACGAGCAGTACTTC
TRBV5-1	NA	NA	TRBJ2-7	CASSSDGIAGEQYF	TGCGCCAGCAGCTCGGACGGGATTGCAGGCGAGCAGTACTTC
TRBV28	TRBD1	NA	TRBJ2-3	CASRDRGTDTQYF	TGTGCCAGCCGGGACAGGGGTACAGATACGCAGTATTTT
TRBV2	TRBD1	NA	TRBJ1-1	CASSEQGAITEAFF	TGTGCCAGCAGTGAGCAGGGGGCGATCACTGAAGCTTTCTTT
TRBV28	TRBD1	once	TRBJ2-7	CASSDPSGTVGYEQYF	TGTGCCAGCAGTGATCCCTCCGGGACAGTAGGCTACGAGCAGTACTTC
TRBV19	NA	NA	TRBJ1-2	CASSTRDSYGYTF	TGTGCCAGTAGTACCCGGGACTCCTATGGCTACACCTTC
TRBV6-5	NA	NA	TRBJ2-7	CASSYDRSLSYEQYF	TGTGCCAGCAGTTATGACAGGTCACTATCCTACGAGCAGTACTTC
TRBV27	TRBD2	once	TRBJ2-1	CASGTSGRAYNEQFF	TGTGCCAGCGGGACTAGCGGGAGGGCCTACAATGAGCAGTTCTTC
TRBV30	NA	NA	TRBJ2-4	CAWSGLAKNIQYF	TGTGCCTGGAGTGGGCTAGCCAAAAACATTCAGTACTTC
TRBV6-5	NA	once	TRBJ2-3	CASGPSTDTQYF	TGTGCCAGCGGCCCGAGCACAGATACGCAGTATTTT
TRBV30	TRBD2	NA	TRBJ2-4	CAWSTTIGLGKNIQYF	TGTGCCTGGAGTACTACGATAGGACTAGGCAAAAACATTCAGTACTTC